The entry below describes one T cell receptor beta chain. With 3 bases removed from V and 7 bases from J, the gap between germline ends came to 16 bases. The CDR3 consists of 15 residues. CDR1 and CDR2 (germline): KGHDR, SFDVKD. This sample is part of a study of blood T cell repertoires in COVID-19. The repertoire was sequenced with immunoSEQ multiplex PCR; TCRdb's copy has only in-frame clones and lacks some. The profile shows approximately 210,000 clones, roughly 88% of them singletons. Sequencing was carried out using PBMCs or T cells enriched from blood (not recorded which). The V gene is TRBV24-1, the J gene TRBJ2-3; possibly TRBD1 for D (5 bases). This TCR came from a woman aged 45-65 years with acute COVID-19. The chain's CDR3 is CATSDQVRTPNTQYF. CDR3 bases: TGTGCCACCAGTGATCAAGTACGGACACCCAATACGCAGTATTTT.